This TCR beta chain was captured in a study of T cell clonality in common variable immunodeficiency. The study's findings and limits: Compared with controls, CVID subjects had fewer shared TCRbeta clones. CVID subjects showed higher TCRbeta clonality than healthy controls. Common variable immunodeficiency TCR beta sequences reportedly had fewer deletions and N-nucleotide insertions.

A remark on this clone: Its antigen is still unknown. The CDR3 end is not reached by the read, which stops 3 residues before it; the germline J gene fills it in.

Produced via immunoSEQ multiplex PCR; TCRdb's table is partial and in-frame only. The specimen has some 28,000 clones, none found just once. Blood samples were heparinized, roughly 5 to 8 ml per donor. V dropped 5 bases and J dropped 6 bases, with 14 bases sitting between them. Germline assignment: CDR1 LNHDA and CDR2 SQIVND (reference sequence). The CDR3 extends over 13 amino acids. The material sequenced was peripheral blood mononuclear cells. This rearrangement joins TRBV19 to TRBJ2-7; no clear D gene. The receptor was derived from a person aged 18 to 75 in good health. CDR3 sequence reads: CASSVTPGAEQYF. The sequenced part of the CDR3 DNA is TGTGCCAGTAGTGTGACACCCGGCGCCGAG.